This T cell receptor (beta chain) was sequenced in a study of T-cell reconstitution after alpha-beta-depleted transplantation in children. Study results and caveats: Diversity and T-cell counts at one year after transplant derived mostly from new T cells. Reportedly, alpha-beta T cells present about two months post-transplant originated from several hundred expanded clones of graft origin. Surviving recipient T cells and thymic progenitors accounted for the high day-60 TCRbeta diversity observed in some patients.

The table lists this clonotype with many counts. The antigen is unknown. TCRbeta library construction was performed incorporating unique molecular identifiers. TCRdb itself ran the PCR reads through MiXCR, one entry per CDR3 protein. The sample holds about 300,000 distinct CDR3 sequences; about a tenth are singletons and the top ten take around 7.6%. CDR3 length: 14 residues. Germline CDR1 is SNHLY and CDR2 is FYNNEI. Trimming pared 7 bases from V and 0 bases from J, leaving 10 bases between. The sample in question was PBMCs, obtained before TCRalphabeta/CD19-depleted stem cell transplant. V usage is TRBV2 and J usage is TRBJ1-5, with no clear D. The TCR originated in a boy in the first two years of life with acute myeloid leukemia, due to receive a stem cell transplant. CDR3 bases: TGTGCCAGCAACCCGGGCCCTAGCAATCAGCCCCAGCATTTT. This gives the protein CASNPGPSNQPQHF.